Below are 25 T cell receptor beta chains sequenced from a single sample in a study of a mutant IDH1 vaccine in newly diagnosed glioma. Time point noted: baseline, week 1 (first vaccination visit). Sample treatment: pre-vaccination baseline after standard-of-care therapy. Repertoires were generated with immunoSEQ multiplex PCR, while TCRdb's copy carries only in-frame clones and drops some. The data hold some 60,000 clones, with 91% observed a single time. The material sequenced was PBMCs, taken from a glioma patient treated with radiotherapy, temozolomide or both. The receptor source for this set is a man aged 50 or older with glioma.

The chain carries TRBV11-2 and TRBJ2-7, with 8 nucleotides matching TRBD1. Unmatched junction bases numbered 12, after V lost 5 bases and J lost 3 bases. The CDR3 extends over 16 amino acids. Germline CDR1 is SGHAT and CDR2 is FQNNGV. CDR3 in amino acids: CASSRDQGALGYEQYF. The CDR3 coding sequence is TGTGCCAGCAGCAGAGATCAGGGGGCGCTTGGCTACGAGCAGTACTTC.

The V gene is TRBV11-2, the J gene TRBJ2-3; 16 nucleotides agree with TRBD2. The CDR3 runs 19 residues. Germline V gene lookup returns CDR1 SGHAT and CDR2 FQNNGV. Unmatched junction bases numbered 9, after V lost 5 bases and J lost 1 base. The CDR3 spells CASSPGTSGRAFGTDTQYF. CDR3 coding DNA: TGTGCCAGCAGCCCCGGGACTAGCGGGAGGGCCTTTGGCACAGATACGCAGTATTTT.

CDR3 in amino acids: CASSLAASEDTQYF. The DNA of the CDR3 is TGTGCCAGCAGCTTAGCGGCTAGCGAAGATACGCAGTATTTT. The chain uses TRBV7-8 and TRBJ2-3; a possible D gene is TRBD2 (6 bases). This CDR3 spans 14 amino acids. V was cut by 0 bases and J by 5 bases, with 9 bases left in between. Per the germline V gene, CDR1 is SGHVS and CDR2 is FQNEAQ.

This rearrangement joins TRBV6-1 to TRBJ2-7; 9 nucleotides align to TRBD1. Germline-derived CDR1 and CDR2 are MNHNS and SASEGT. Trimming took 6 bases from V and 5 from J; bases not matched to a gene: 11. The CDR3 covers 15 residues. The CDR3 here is CASRGITGGPDEQYF. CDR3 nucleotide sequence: TGTGCCAGCAGGGGTATTACAGGGGGCCCCGACGAGCAGTACTTC.

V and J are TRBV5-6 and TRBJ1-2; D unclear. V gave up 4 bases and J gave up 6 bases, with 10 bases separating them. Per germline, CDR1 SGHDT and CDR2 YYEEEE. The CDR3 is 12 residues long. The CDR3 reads CASSHGPNGYTF. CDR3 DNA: TGTGCCAGCAGCCATGGACCCAATGGCTACACCTTC.

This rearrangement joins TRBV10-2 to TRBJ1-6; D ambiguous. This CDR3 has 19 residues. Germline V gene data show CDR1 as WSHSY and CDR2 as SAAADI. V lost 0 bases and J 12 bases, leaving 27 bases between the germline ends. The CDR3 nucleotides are TGCGCCAGCAGTGAGTCGATCAGCTCTACTGGGCTAAGGAACCGACCCCTCCACTTT. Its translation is CASSESISSTGLRNRPLHF.

CDR3 residues: CASSRTGRMNTEAFF. In DNA form, the CDR3 reads TGCGCCAGCAGCCGGACAGGGCGAATGAACACTGAAGCTTTCTTT. J is TRBJ1-1 and V is TRBV5-1; 8 bases fit TRBD1. The CDR3 has 15 amino acids. Germline V gene sequence: CDR1 SGHRS, CDR2 YFSETQ. With 4 bases clipped from V and 0 bases from J, the junction kept 5 bases outside the gene matches.

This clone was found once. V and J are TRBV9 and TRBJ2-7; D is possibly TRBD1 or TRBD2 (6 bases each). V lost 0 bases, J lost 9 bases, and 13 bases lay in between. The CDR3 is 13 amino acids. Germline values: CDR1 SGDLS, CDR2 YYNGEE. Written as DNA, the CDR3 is TGTGCCAGCAGCGTAGATGAGGGGGGAGTGCAGTACTTC. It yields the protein CASSVDEGGVQYF.

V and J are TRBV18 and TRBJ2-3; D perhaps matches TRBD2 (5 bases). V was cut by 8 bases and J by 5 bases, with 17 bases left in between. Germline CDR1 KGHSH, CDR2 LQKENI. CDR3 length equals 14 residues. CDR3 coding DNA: TGTGCCAGCACGAGGGCCCACCTCCAAGATACGCAGTATTTT. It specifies CASTRAHLQDTQYF.

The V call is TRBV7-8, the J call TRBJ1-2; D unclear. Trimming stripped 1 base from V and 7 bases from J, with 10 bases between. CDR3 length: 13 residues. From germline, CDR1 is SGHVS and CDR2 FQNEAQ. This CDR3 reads CASSLEPLGGYTF. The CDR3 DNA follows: TGTGCCAGCAGCTTAGAGCCTCTTGGTGGCTACACCTTC.

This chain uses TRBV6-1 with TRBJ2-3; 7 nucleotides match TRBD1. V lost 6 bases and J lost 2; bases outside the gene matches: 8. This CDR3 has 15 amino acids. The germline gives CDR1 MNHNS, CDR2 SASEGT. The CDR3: CASSSGQALTDTQYF. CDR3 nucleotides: TGTGCCAGCAGCAGCGGACAGGCCCTCACAGATACGCAGTATTTT.

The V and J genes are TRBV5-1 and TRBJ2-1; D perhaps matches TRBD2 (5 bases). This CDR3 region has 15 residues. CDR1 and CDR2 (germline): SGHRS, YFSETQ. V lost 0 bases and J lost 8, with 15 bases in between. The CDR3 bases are TGCGCCAGCAGCTTGGATGGGCCGAGGGCGGATGAGCAGTTCTTC. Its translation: CASSLDGPRADEQFF.

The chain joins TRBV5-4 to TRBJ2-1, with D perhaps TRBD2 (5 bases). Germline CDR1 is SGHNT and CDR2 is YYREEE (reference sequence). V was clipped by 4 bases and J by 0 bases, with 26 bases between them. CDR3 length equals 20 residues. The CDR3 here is CASSPRTSIRVVSSYNEQFF. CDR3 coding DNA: TGTGCCAGCAGCCCTAGGACTTCCATCCGCGTCGTCAGCTCCTACAATGAGCAGTTCTTC.

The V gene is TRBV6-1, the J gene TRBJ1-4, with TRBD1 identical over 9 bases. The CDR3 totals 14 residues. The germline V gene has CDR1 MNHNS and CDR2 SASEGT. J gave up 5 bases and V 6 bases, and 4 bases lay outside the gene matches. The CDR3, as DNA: TGTGCCAGCAGACAAACAGGGGGCAATGAAAAACTGTTTTTT. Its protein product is CASRQTGGNEKLFF.

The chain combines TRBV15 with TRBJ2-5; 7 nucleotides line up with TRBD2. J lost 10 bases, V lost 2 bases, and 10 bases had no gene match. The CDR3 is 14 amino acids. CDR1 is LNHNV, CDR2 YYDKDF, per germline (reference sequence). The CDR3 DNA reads TGTGCCACCAGCAGACGTACAGAGCGGGGACTCCAGTACTTC. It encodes CATSRRTERGLQYF.

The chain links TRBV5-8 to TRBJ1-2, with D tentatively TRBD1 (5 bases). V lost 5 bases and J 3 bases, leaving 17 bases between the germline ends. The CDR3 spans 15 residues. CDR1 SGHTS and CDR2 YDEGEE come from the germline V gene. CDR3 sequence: CASSPPTGVYYGYTF. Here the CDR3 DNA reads TGTGCCAGCAGTCCTCCAACGGGGGTTTACTATGGCTACACCTTC.

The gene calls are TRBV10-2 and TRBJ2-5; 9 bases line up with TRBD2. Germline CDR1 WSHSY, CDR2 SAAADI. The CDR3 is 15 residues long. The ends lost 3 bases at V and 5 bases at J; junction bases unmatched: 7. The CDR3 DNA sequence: TGCGCCAGCAGTGAAGGGGCGGGGGGGCGGGAGACCCAGTACTTC. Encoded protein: CASSEGAGGRETQYF.

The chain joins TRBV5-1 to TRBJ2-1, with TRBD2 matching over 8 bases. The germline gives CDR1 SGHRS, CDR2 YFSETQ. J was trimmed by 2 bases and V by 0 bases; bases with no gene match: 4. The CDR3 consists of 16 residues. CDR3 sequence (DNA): TGCGCCAGCAGCTTGGTCCCACTAGCGGCCTACAATGAGCAGTTCTTC. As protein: CASSLVPLAAYNEQFF.

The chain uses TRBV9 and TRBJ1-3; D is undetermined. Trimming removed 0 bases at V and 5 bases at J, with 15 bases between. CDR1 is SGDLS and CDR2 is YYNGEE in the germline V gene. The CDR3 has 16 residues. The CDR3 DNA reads TGTGCCAGCAGCGTAGGAATAAGTGGTCAGCGAAACACCATATATTTT. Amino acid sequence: CASSVGISGQRNTIYF.

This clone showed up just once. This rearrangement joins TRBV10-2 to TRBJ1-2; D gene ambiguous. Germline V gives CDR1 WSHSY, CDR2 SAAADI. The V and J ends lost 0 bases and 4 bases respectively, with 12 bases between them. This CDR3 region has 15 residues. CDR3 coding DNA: TGCGCCAGCAGTGAGTCCGCAGGTTTAAGCTATGGCTACACCTTC. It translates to CASSESAGLSYGYTF.

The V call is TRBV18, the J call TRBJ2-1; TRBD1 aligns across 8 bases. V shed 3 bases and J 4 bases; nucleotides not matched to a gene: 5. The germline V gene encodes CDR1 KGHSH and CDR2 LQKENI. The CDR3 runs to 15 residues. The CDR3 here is CASSPAGGQYNEQFF. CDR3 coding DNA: TGTGCCAGCTCACCGGCAGGGGGCCAATACAATGAGCAGTTCTTC.

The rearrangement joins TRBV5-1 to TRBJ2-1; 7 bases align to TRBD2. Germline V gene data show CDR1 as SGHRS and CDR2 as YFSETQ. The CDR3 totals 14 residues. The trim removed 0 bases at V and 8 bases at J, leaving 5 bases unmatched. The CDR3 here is CASSLARRGDEQFF. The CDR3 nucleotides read TGCGCCAGCAGCTTGGCTCGCCGGGGGGATGAGCAGTTCTTC.

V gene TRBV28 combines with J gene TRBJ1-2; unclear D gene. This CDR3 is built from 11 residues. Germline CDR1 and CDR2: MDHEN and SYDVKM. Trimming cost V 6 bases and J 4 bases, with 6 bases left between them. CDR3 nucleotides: TGTGCCAGCAGCCAAGTCTATGGCTACACCTTC. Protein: CASSQVYGYTF.

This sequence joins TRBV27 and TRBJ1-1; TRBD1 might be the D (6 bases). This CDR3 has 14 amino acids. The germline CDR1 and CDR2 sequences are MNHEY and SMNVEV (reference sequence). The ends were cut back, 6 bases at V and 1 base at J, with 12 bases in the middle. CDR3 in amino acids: CASSLTGQNTEAFF. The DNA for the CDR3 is TGTGCCAGCAGCCTGACAGGACAGAACACTGAAGCTTTCTTT.

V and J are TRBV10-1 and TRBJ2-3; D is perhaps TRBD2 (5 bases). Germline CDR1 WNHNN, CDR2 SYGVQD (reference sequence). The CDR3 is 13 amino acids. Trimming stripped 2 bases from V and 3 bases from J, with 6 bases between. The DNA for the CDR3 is TGCGCCAGCAGTGAGACGGGAACAGATACGCAGTATTTT. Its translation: CASSETGTDTQYF.